The rows below give T cell receptor beta chains drawn from one sample of a study of beta chain features in type 1 diabetes. TCRdb keeps only in-frame clones here, not all; method: immunoSEQ multiplex PCR. The table shows under 400,000 clones, with over 9.5% occurring only once. The sample was naive CD4+ T cells from blood. The receptors come from a young man in good health. The conserved cysteine and the conserved F or W are not part of the CDR3 here.

J	length	V	CDR3
TRBJ2-7	13	TRBV30	AWAPGGAGSYEQY
TRBJ1-3	15	TRBV30	AWSPPGQGAFGNTIY
TRBJ2-5	13	TRBV4-3	ASSQQAGAGETQY
TRBJ2-5	12	TRBV28	ASSSAQIQETQY
TRBJ2-5	14	TRBV10-3	AISESASGVQETQY
TRBJ1-4	11	TRBV29-1	SVQAQNNEKLF
TRBJ2-7	11	TRBV10-3	AISDGQGNEQY
TRBJ2-1	8	TRBV20-1	SARWEEEF
TRBJ2-2	13	TRBV7-9	ASSLAQGGTGELF
TRBJ2-1	13	TRBV19	ASSIEAGRHNEQF
TRBJ1-4	14	TRBV15	ATSRGPGDTNEKLF
TRBJ2-1	11	TRBV30	AWSLRAEDEQF
TRBJ2-7	13	TRBV28	ASSRQGSRSYEQY
TRBJ1-3	14	TRBV6-5	ASSYGHPLSGNTIY
TRBJ1-2	13	TRBV5-1	ASSLDPGPNYGYT
TRBJ2-1	15	TRBV29-1	SVPRGSTPLSYNEQF
TRBJ1-1	11	TRBV28	ASSGLGNTEAF
TRBJ2-7	11	TRBV10-3	AISDRVAYEQY
TRBJ2-3	9	TRBV28	ASSWGRGLY
TRBJ2-1	13	TRBV7-2	ASSLATASYNEQF
TRBJ2-7	12	TRBV7-2	ASSPDRLSYEQY
TRBJ1-1	11	TRBV28	ASSFGGDTEAF
TRBJ1-1	12	TRBV29-1	SGTRQGSITEAF
TRBJ2-3	12	TRBV7-2	ASSFRTGPDTQY
TRBJ1-2	13	TRBV21-1	ASSKTRGPNYGYT
TRBJ2-1	15	TRBV18	ASTSTPTGVLYNEQF
TRBJ1-2	14	TRBV9	ASSVELANGDYGYT
TRBJ2-7	11	TRBV7-3	ASSDDSNYEQY
TRBJ2-4	11	TRBV19	ASSSGAKNIQY
TRBJ2-2	13	TRBV4-3	ASSQENHGSGELF
TRBJ2-6	14	TRBV6-1	ASSEQGLIGANVLT
TRBJ2-5	13	TRBV2	ASSEQGGTQETQY
TRBJ2-7	14	TRBV28	ASSLSGTAISYEQY
TRBJ1-1	11	TRBV21-1	ASSKPVGGWAF
TRBJ1-2	15	TRBV7-2	ASSLANPGGSAYGYT
TRBJ2-7	10	TRBV10-3	AIGASSYEQY
TRBJ2-7	11	TRBV7-6	ASSSLRAGEQY
TRBJ2-5	15	TRBV7-6	ASSYSPGTSRQETQY
TRBJ2-1	11	TRBV7-9	ASSVDSANEQF
TRBJ1-2	13	TRBV30	ARTSGTVLFGGYT
TRBJ2-3	14	TRBV9	ASSEQGGTGTDTQY
TRBJ1-2	12	TRBV2	ASSPRVGNYGYT
TRBJ2-1	13	TRBV28	ASSSSGARRNEQF
TRBJ2-1	15	TRBV25-1	ASSERGQMSSYNEQF
TRBJ2-3	9	TRBV20-1	SANGQDTQY
TRBJ1-2	12	TRBV27	ASSPRTANYGYT
TRBJ2-2	13	TRBV7-8	ASSQRGGGTGELF
TRBJ2-6	13	TRBV6-1	ASSGASSGANVLT
TRBJ2-5	9	TRBV9	ASQAEETQY
TRBJ2-1	12	TRBV5-1	ASSLGQALNEQF
TRBJ1-1	9	TRBV30	AWSVLSEAF
TRBJ2-1	14	TRBV28	ASSPSGLEFYNEQF
TRBJ1-5	15	TRBV23-1	ASSGALKQGHRQPQH
TRBJ2-5	9	TRBV28	ASKEQETQY
TRBJ2-7	14	TRBV11-3	ASSLELSGSNYEQY
TRBJ2-5	13	TRBV11-1	ASSLGAGPQETQY
TRBJ2-5	14	TRBV25-1	ASSDWQGAPQETQY
TRBJ1-5	11	TRBV15	ATSRARDQPQH